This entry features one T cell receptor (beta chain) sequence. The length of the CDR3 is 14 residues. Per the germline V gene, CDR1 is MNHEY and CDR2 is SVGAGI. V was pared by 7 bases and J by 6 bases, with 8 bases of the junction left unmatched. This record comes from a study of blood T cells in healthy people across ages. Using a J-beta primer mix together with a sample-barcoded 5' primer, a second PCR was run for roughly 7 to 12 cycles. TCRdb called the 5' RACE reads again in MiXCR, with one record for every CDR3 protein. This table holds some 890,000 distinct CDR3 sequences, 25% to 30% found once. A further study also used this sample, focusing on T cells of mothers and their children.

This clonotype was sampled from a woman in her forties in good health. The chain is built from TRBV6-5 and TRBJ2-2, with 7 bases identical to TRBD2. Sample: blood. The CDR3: CASKRAGDAGELFF. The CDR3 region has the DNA TGTGCCAGCAAGAGGGCGGGGGACGCCGGGGAGCTGTTTTTT.